This T cell receptor (beta chain) was observed in a study of T cell responses to AZD1222 COVID-19 vaccine. V was pared by 6 bases and J by 4 bases, with 6 bases of the junction left unmatched. The CDR3 length is 14 residues. Germline CDR1 is ENHRY and CDR2 is SYGVKD. Profiled with immunoSEQ multiplex PCR; TCRdb holds only in-frame clones, not every one. The data contain 35,000 to 50,000 clones, about four fifths of them singletons. The sequencing used peripheral blood, collected 28 days after the second dose of the MenACWY control vaccine. This chain joins TRBV10-3 and TRBJ1-1; 9 bases fit TRBD1. The receptor comes from an adult who received the MenACWY meningococcal vaccine as a control. The CDR3 DNA reads as TGTGCCATCAGATGGGACAGGGCTGGCACTGAAGCTTTCTTT. This codes for CAIRWDRAGTEAFF.